This T cell receptor (beta chain) was recovered during a study of T cells in tumors after PD-1 blockade. Overall study: Prior checkpoint blockade, systemic immunosuppressant use, or anti-cancer therapy within 4 weeks excluded patients.

V lost 5 bases and J 8 bases, leaving 21 bases between the germline ends. This CDR3 spans 15 amino acids. Germline V gives CDR1 MNHEY, CDR2 SVGAGI. TCRdb keeps only in-frame clones here, not all; method: immunoSEQ multiplex PCR. The data show some 24,000 clones, about 84% seen once. In its sample, this clone was seen a few times. This receptor was obtained from a human donor with basal cell carcinoma. The V and J genes are TRBV6-5 and TRBJ1-2, with D unclear. The sequences come from PBMCs, collected after anti-PD-1 treatment. CDR3 in amino acids: CASSRLQSISGGYTF. CDR3 in DNA: TGTGCCAGCAGTCGACTTCAAAGCATTTCGGGGGGCTACACCTTC.